Shown below are 6 T cell receptor beta chains from a single sample sequenced in a study of T cell changes during pregnancy in multiple sclerosis. Sequencing used immunoSEQ multiplex PCR; TCRdb keeps in-frame clones, though not all of them. The table shows about 24,000 clones, with 90% occurring only once. The sequencing used CD8+ T cells from peripheral blood mononuclear cells, collected in the third trimester of pregnancy. The receptors here all came from a female donor in good health, enrolled as a control in a pregnancy study.

The chain carries TRBV6-5 and TRBJ1-1; weak D call: TRBD1 (5 bases). CDR3 length: 15 amino acids. Between the trimmed V and J ends, which lost 6 bases and 1 base, there was a span of 15 bases. Germline lookup yields CDR1 MNHEY and CDR2 SVGAGI. CDR3 protein: CASSPQVGGNTEAFF. The CDR3 DNA sequence: TGTGCCAGCAGCCCCCAGGTGGGGGGGAACACTGAAGCTTTCTTT.

V and J are TRBV27 and TRBJ2-2, with D maybe TRBD2 (5 bases). The V end lost 4 bases, the J end lost 5 bases, and 8 bases lay between the germline ends. Germline CDR1 is MNHEY and CDR2 is SMNVEV (reference sequence). CDR3 length: 13 amino acids. CDR3 amino acids: CASSWTDTGELFF. CDR3 sequence (DNA): TGTGCCAGCAGTTGGACTGATACCGGGGAGCTGTTTTTT.

V gene TRBV6-1 combines with J gene TRBJ1-6, with D possibly TRBD1 on 5 matching bases. The CDR3 covers 15 residues. In germline, CDR1 is MNHNS, CDR2 SASEGT. V was trimmed by 6 bases and J by 9 bases, leaving 18 bases between them. Written as DNA, the CDR3 is TGTGCCAGCAGCAGGGATGAAGCGGGGGGTTCACCCCTCCACTTT. The encoded protein is CASSRDEAGGSPLHF.

The J gene is TRBJ2-7, the V gene TRBV29-1, with 7 bases identical to TRBD1. Looked up from germline, CDR1 is SQVTM and CDR2 is ANQGSEA. Trimming at V came to 8 bases and at J to 0 bases, leaving 7 bases not matched to a gene. This CDR3 region has 13 residues. Written as DNA, the CDR3 is TGCAGCTTCCGGGACAGTGTCTCCTACGAGCAGTACTTC. It yields the protein CSFRDSVSYEQYF.

CDR3 residues: CASSASGGTDTQYF. The DNA for the CDR3 is TGTGCCAGCAGTGCCTCAGGAGGCACAGATACGCAGTATTTT. The chain couples TRBV6-4 to TRBJ2-3; D unresolved. V was cut by 4 bases and J by 1 base, with 9 bases left in between. CDR1 and CDR2 (germline): MRHNA, SNTAGT. There are 14 residues in the CDR3.

This clone is a singleton in its sample. This rearrangement joins TRBV18 to TRBJ1-4; TRBD1 might be the D (6 bases). Trimming pared 5 bases from V and 2 bases from J, leaving 12 bases between. The germline V gene encodes CDR1 KGHSH and CDR2 LQKENI. The CDR3 loop spans 15 amino acids. The CDR3 is CASSATGPTNEKLFF. As DNA, the CDR3 is TGTGCCAGCTCAGCGACAGGACCGACTAATGAAAAACTGTTTTTT.